The clone carrying this T cell receptor beta chain came up once. In assigning cohorts, the study relied on participant-reported clinical history. In the authors' workflow: Amplification of reference gene primers was used by the study to estimate nucleated cell counts. Libraries were prepared by immunoSEQ multiplex PCR; TCRdb keeps only in-frame clonotypes and omits some of them. The V and J calls and clone size come from that table; D and trimming were worked out from the DNA. This repertoire shows some 380,000 clones, roughly 86% found once; its top ten account for 1% to 1.5%. Germline values: CDR1 SQVTM, CDR2 ANQGSEA. V trimming: 4 bases; J trimming: 2 bases; junction bases outside the gene matches: 7. CDR3 length: 14 amino acids. The data were taken from a study of blood T cell repertoires in COVID-19. Study as a whole: Samples taken during acute and convalescent COVID-19 were collected in the United States, Italy and Spain. Sources were T cells, B-cell-depleted T cells, or PBMCs; the material itself was cDNA or gDNA.

The V gene is TRBV29-1, the J gene TRBJ2-7; TRBD1 matches at 8 bases. Material for sequencing was PBMCs or T cells enriched from blood (not recorded which). The origin of this receptor is a man aged 25-45 years who had recovered from COVID-19. CDR3 bases: TGCAGCGTTGGAGGACAGGGCCCTCCCTACGAGCAGTACTTC. Translation: CSVGGQGPPYEQYF.